The 24 T cell receptor beta chains in this list originate from one sample, sequenced in a study of cytomegalovirus exposure and HLA in healthy donors. PCR amplification relied on 60 Vbeta primers (plus 13 Jbeta primers). The protocol was immunoSEQ multiplex PCR, while the TCRdb copy is restricted to in-frame clones and leaves out a portion. The ten most abundant clones cover roughly a sixth of a sample with approximately 45,000 clones. Sequencing was done on a sample of PBMCs. These TCRs come from a male donor in good health and CMV-seronegative.

The V gene is TRBV6-6, the J gene TRBJ2-7; tentatively, D is TRBD2 (6 bases). Trimming took off 6 bases at V and 1 base at J, with 16 bases between the two ends. Germline V gene data show CDR1 as MNHNY and CDR2 as SVGAGI (reference sequence). The CDR3 is made up of 15 amino acids. The CDR3 region has the DNA TGTGCCAGCAGGGAGCCGGGGGACGGATCCTACGAGCAGTACTTC. Translation gives CASREPGDGSYEQYF.

Remarks on this clone: At one of its ends the junction is not consistent with the germline gene, which may arise from a read error. This chain links TRBV25-1 with TRBJ1-2; weak D call: TRBD1 (5 bases). Looked up from germline, CDR1 is MGHDK and CDR2 is SYGVNS. The CDR3 runs 11 residues. The CDR3: CASSEYGGYLF. DNA of the CDR3: TGTGCCAGCAGTGAATACGGGGGTTACCTCTTC.

The V and J genes are TRBV30 and TRBJ1-5; D is unclear. The V gene's germline CDR1 is GTSNPN and CDR2 SVGIG (reference sequence). This CDR3 spans 13 amino acids. Trimming removed 0 bases from V and 12 bases from J, with 15 bases in between. The CDR3 DNA follows: TGTGCCTGGAGTGTGGGCAGAGATAGTTTCCAGCATTTT. Translating gives CAWSVGRDSFQHF.

The V call is TRBV4-1, the J call TRBJ2-7; 7 bases are shared with TRBD1. Germline V gene lookup returns CDR1 MGHRA and CDR2 YSYEKL. V dropped 3 bases and J dropped 3; count of bases not matched to a gene: 2. CDR3 length equals 13 residues. CDR3 nucleotide sequence: TGCGCCAGCAGCCAGGGACAGAACTACGAGCAGTACTTC. Residues: CASSQGQNYEQYF.

This chain connects TRBV6-5 to TRBJ1-2, with 7 nucleotides matching TRBD1. The CDR3 consists of 13 residues. The J segment lost 4 bases and the V segment lost 6 bases, leaving 5 bases of the junction unmatched. CDR1 is MNHEY, CDR2 SVGAGI, per germline. The CDR3 region has the DNA TGTGCCAGCAGGAGGGACAGAAGCTATGGCTACACCTTC. Its translation is CASRRDRSYGYTF.

This sequence joins TRBV5-5 and TRBJ2-3, with D perhaps matching TRBD1 (5 bases). Germline CDR1 reads SGHKS; CDR2 reads YYEKEE (reference sequence). This CDR3 comprises 16 residues. The V and J ends lost 4 bases and 0 bases respectively, with 15 bases between them. The CDR3 bases are TGTGCCAGCAGCCCCAGGGCCCAGACTAGCACAGATACGCAGTATTTT. Translation: CASSPRAQTSTDTQYF.

A word on this clone: Mismatch with germline at one junction end may stem from a read error. This sequence joins TRBV18 and TRBJ2-5; D ambiguous. In germline, CDR1 is KGHSH, CDR2 LQKENI. CDR3 size: 14 residues. CDR3 in DNA: TGTGCCAGCTCACCGTTACCCGAACAAGAGGCCCAGTACTTC. Its protein is CASSPLPEQEAQYF.

With regard to this clone: The sample holds other DNA sequences that translate to the same CDR3. The chain uses TRBV18 and TRBJ1-1; TRBD1 matches at 7 bases. Germline V gene lookup returns CDR1 KGHSH and CDR2 LQKENI. This CDR3 region has 15 residues. Trimming cost V 6 bases and J 1 base; bases outside gene matches: 8. In DNA form, the CDR3 reads TGTGCCAGCTCGCCGCTACAGGGGAGGAACACTGAAGCTTTCTTT. It translates to CASSPLQGRNTEAFF.

The gene calls are TRBV30 and TRBJ1-5; the D gene is possibly TRBD1 (6 bases). The V gene lost 0 bases and the J gene lost 3 bases, with 12 bases spanning the gap. Germline-derived CDR1 and CDR2 are GTSNPN and SVGIG (reference sequence). The CDR3 has 15 residues. CDR3 bases: TGTGCCTGGAGTGTACAGGGATGGGCCAATCAGCCCCAGCATTTT. Protein: CAWSVQGWANQPQHF.

This chain connects TRBV11-2 to TRBJ2-2; D remains ambiguous. The V end was cut by 1 base, the J end by 5 bases, with 5 bases between. The CDR3 is made up of 13 amino acids. Looked up from germline, CDR1 is SGHAT and CDR2 is FQNNGV. CDR3 region: CASSLVQTGELFF. The CDR3 DNA is TGTGCCAGCAGCTTAGTTCAGACCGGGGAGCTGTTTTTT.

This chain joins TRBV19 and TRBJ1-5, with D possibly being TRBD1 (6 bases). The CDR3 runs 14 residues. V dropped 1 base and J dropped 6 bases, with 10 bases sitting between them. Germline CDR1 and CDR2: LNHDA and SQIVND (reference sequence). This chain's CDR3 is CASSIVTGRQPQHF. The CDR3 DNA reads as TGTGCCAGTAGTATAGTCACAGGGCGTCAGCCCCAGCATTTT.

The V call is TRBV14, the J call TRBJ2-5; 7 bases agree with TRBD1. The last part of the DNA fits TRBJ2-7 better; the J call may be wrong. The CDR3 runs 14 residues. Germline V gene sequence: CDR1 SGHDN, CDR2 FVKESK. CDR3 in amino acids: CASSTWDSKDEQYF. CDR3 coding DNA: TGTGCCAGCAGCACCTGGGACAGCAAGGACGAGCAGTACTTC.

V is TRBV6-5 and J is TRBJ1-1, with D perhaps matching TRBD1 (5 bases). CDR1 is MNHEY, CDR2 SVGAGI, per germline. Trimming shortened V by 0 bases and J by 2 bases, and 13 bases separated the two germline ends. The CDR3 contains 16 residues. CDR3 sequence: CASSYSRDGLNTEAFF. In DNA form, the CDR3 reads TGTGCCAGCAGTTACTCGAGGGACGGACTAAACACTGAAGCTTTCTTT.

The chain employs TRBV18 and TRBJ2-3; D remains ambiguous. V gave up 1 base and J gave up 11 bases, with 16 bases separating them. This CDR3 spans 14 amino acids. Germline loops: CDR1 KGHSH, CDR2 LQKENI. The CDR3 loop is CASSPLSQTEEQYF. CDR3 nucleotide sequence: TGTGCCAGCTCACCACTCTCGCAAACTGAGGAGCAGTATTTT.

The chain couples TRBV5-5 to TRBJ1-1, with D unresolved. The germline V gene has CDR1 SGHKS and CDR2 YYEKEE (reference sequence). CDR3 length: 14 amino acids. V was cut by 3 bases and J by 4 bases, with 13 bases left in between. The CDR3 here is CASSYWSPPTEAFF. CDR3 nucleotides: TGTGCCAGCAGCTACTGGAGTCCCCCCACTGAAGCTTTCTTT.

The chain links TRBV5-4 to TRBJ2-3; 16 positions match TRBD2. V shed 4 bases and J 6 bases; nucleotides not matched to a gene: 5. The CDR3 is 16 amino acids. The germline V gene encodes CDR1 SGHNT and CDR2 YYREEE (reference sequence). The CDR3 sequence: CASSPKGLAGGDTQYF. For the CDR3, the DNA is TGTGCCAGCAGCCCAAAGGGACTAGCGGGGGGGGATACGCAGTATTTT.

This chain links TRBV9 with TRBJ2-7, with TRBD2 identical over 7 bases. The CDR3 is made up of 16 amino acids. The junction had 15 bases not matched to a gene; V was cut back by 4 bases and J by 5 bases. Per germline, CDR1 SGDLS and CDR2 YYNGEE. Written as DNA, the CDR3 is TGTGCCAGCAGCTCTCGGCTGGGGGAGGGGTTCAACGAGCAGTACTTC. As protein: CASSSRLGEGFNEQYF. Based on the CDR3 plus reference TRBV9 and TRBJ2-7, the full variable domain is DSGVTQTPKHLITATGQRVTLRCSPRSGDLSVYWYQQSLDQGLQFLIQYYNGEERAKGNILERFSAQQFPDLHSELNLSSLELGDSALYFCASSSRLGEGFNEQYFGPGTRLTVT.

CDR3 sequence: CASSPDRATNEKLFF. In nucleotides, the CDR3 is TGCGCCAGCAGCCCTGACAGGGCAACTAATGAAAAACTGTTTTTT. The V gene is TRBV5-1, the J gene TRBJ1-4, with TRBD1 matching over 7 bases. With V trimmed by 4 bases and J by 0 bases, 3 bases remained unmatched. The CDR3 consists of 15 residues. Germline V lookup: CDR1 SGHRS, CDR2 YFSETQ.

This sequence joins TRBV27 and TRBJ2-7; TRBD2 aligns across 7 bases. CDR3 length: 15 residues. CDR1 is MNHEY and CDR2 is SMNVEV in the germline V gene (reference sequence). V dropped 5 bases and J dropped 3; count of bases not matched to a gene: 10. DNA for the CDR3: TGTGCCAGCAGTCCTCAGGGAGGGGACGACTACGAGCAGTACTTC. Translation: CASSPQGGDDYEQYF.

V and J are TRBV9 and TRBJ1-4, with TRBD1 matching 7 bases. The V gene end was trimmed by 3 bases and the J gene end by 10 bases; junction bases not matched to a gene: 3. The CDR3 covers 12 residues. Germline V gene sequence: CDR1 SGDLS, CDR2 YYNGEE. The CDR3 spells CASSDRQGKLFF. For the CDR3, the DNA is TGTGCCAGCAGCGACCGACAGGGAAAACTGTTTTTT.

This chain joins TRBV29-1 and TRBJ2-2; 9 nucleotides line up with TRBD2. Germline-derived CDR1 and CDR2 are SQVTM and ANQGSEA. With 3 bases clipped from V and 11 bases from J, the junction kept 10 bases outside the gene matches. The CDR3 loop spans 14 amino acids. The CDR3 protein is CSVDSGGFFGELFF. In nucleotides, the CDR3 is TGCAGCGTTGATAGCGGGGGTTTTTTTGGCGAGCTGTTTTTT.

This rearrangement joins TRBV30 to TRBJ1-1; weak D call: TRBD1 (6 bases). V gave up 2 bases and J gave up 5 bases, with 24 bases separating them. The CDR3 extends over 17 amino acids. Germline V gene sequence: CDR1 GTSNPN, CDR2 SVGIG (reference sequence). The CDR3 sequence is CAWSRGGADRLGTEAFF. The CDR3 region has the DNA TGTGCCTGGAGTAGAGGGGGGGCCGACCGCTTGGGTACTGAAGCTTTCTTT.

This rearrangement joins TRBV19 to TRBJ1-1; D unresolved. Looked up from germline, CDR1 is LNHDA and CDR2 is SQIVND (reference sequence). Trimming left V 1 base short and J 10 bases short, with 19 bases between. This CDR3 has 15 residues. The DNA of the CDR3 is TGTGCCAGTAGTATAGTACAAGGTATCGGGGTGGGAGCTTTCTTT. Protein sequence: CASSIVQGIGVGAFF.

The CDR3 sequence: CASSLQGGDRIEQYF. Here the CDR3 DNA reads TGTGCCAGCAGCTTGCAGGGTGGGGATAGGATCGAGCAGTACTTC. The J gene is TRBJ2-7, the V gene TRBV5-5; tentative D call: TRBD1 (5 bases). CDR1 is SGHKS and CDR2 is YYEKEE in the germline V gene (reference sequence). This CDR3 is built from 15 residues. Trimming shortened V by 1 base and J by 6 bases, and 17 bases separated the two germline ends.